A selection of T cell receptor beta chains follows, all from one sample in a study of T cells in Graves' hyperthyroidism and ophthalmopathy. TCRdb reanalysed the multiplex PCR reads using MiXCR and keeps one entry per CDR3 protein. The sample contains 400,000 or so distinct CDR3 sequences, 11% to 15% of which appear only once. The specimen sequenced was blood. The receptors come from a man in his fifties or sixties with Graves' ophthalmopathy. Each CDR3 is given without its conserved first and last residue. The D gene is left open where the match is weak.

d_gene: NA
j_gene: TRBJ2-5
v_gene: TRBV30
CDR3aa: AWVEKGRETQY

d_gene: TRBD2
j_gene: TRBJ2-7
v_gene: TRBV28
CDR3aa: ASSSGTSGSEAGYEQY

d_gene: NA
j_gene: TRBJ1-5
v_gene: TRBV29-1
CDR3aa: SVGGSGNQPQH

d_gene: TRBD1
j_gene: TRBJ2-7
v_gene: TRBV12-3/TRBV12-4
CDR3aa: ASSPERQGFYEQY

d_gene: TRBD2
j_gene: TRBJ2-3
v_gene: TRBV20-1
CDR3aa: SARVGGGPSFSTQY

d_gene: TRBD2
j_gene: TRBJ2-7
v_gene: TRBV20-1
CDR3aa: SARDPGGRAYEQY

d_gene: NA
j_gene: TRBJ2-1
v_gene: TRBV10-3
CDR3aa: AINGGIGINEQF

d_gene: NA
j_gene: TRBJ2-1
v_gene: TRBV9
CDR3aa: ASSVAENEQF

d_gene: TRBD1
j_gene: TRBJ1-6
v_gene: TRBV27
CDR3aa: ASRYRGGNSPLH

d_gene: NA
j_gene: TRBJ1-4
v_gene: TRBV6-1
CDR3aa: ASSFSPGQGEKLF

d_gene: NA
j_gene: TRBJ1-5
v_gene: TRBV6-1
CDR3aa: ATRQDWGNQPQH

d_gene: NA
j_gene: TRBJ2-7
v_gene: TRBV29-1
CDR3aa: SVDYGDYEQY

d_gene: NA
j_gene: TRBJ2-3
v_gene: TRBV12-3/TRBV12-4
CDR3aa: ASSGFRGTDTQY

d_gene: NA
j_gene: TRBJ1-5
v_gene: TRBV7-8
CDR3aa: ASSLSRAQGQPQH

d_gene: NA
j_gene: TRBJ1-1
v_gene: TRBV20-1
CDR3aa: SATRTPNTEAF

d_gene: NA
j_gene: TRBJ2-2
v_gene: TRBV6-1
CDR3aa: ASKNRVANTGELF

d_gene: NA
j_gene: TRBJ2-1
v_gene: TRBV5-8
CDR3aa: ASSLYRGMDPSEQF

d_gene: NA
j_gene: TRBJ2-2
v_gene: TRBV15
CDR3aa: ATKAGKGYAGELF

d_gene: NA
j_gene: TRBJ1-1
v_gene: TRBV27
CDR3aa: ASRVNTGLLTEAF

d_gene: NA
j_gene: TRBJ2-5
v_gene: TRBV29-1
CDR3aa: SVASSAQY

d_gene: NA
j_gene: TRBJ2-1
v_gene: TRBV7-8
CDR3aa: ASSPRFDEQF

d_gene: NA
j_gene: TRBJ2-2
v_gene: TRBV5-6
CDR3aa: ASSRTRELF

d_gene: NA
j_gene: TRBJ1-1
v_gene: TRBV9
CDR3aa: ASSGGGRNMNTEAF

d_gene: TRBD1
j_gene: TRBJ1-2
v_gene: TRBV5-4
CDR3aa: ASSLVGQGQYGYT

d_gene: NA
j_gene: TRBJ2-3
v_gene: TRBV9
CDR3aa: ASSVGTGQGTDTQY

d_gene: TRBD1
j_gene: TRBJ1-5
v_gene: TRBV28
CDR3aa: ASSSVQGGQPQH

d_gene: NA
j_gene: TRBJ2-4
v_gene: TRBV11-2
CDR3aa: ASSLAELPSAKNIQY

d_gene: NA
j_gene: TRBJ2-1
v_gene: TRBV20-1
CDR3aa: SARVAKVSYNEQF

d_gene: TRBD2
j_gene: TRBJ2-1
v_gene: TRBV20-1
CDR3aa: SAPLSGTAYNEQF

d_gene: NA
j_gene: TRBJ1-3
v_gene: TRBV12-3/TRBV12-4
CDR3aa: ASSRTPGASGNTIY

d_gene: NA
j_gene: TRBJ2-7
v_gene: TRBV30
CDR3aa: AWSHIIRGPPYEQY

d_gene: NA
j_gene: TRBJ2-7
v_gene: TRBV10-1
CDR3aa: ASSDFLSGEQY

d_gene: NA
j_gene: TRBJ1-2
v_gene: TRBV20-1
CDR3aa: SARDPLRDVNYGYT